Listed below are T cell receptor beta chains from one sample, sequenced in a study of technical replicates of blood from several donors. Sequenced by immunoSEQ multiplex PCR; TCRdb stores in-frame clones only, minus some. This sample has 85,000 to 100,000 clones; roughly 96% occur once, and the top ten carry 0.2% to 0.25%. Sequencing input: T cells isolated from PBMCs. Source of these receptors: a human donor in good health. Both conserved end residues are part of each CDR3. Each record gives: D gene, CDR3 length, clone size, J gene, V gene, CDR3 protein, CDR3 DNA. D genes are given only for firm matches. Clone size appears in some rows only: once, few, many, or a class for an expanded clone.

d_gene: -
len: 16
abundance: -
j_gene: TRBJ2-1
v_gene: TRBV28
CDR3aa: CASNEGGTSSYNEQFF
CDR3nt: TGTGCCAGCAATGAGGGCGGTACGAGCTCCTACAATGAGCAGTTCTTC

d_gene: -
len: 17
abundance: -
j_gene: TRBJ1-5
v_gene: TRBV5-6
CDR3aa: CASSFRGWQNSNQPQHF
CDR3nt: TGTGCCAGCAGCTTTCGGGGGTGGCAGAATAGCAATCAGCCCCAGCATTTT

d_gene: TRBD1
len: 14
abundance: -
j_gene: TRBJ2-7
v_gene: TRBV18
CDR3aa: CASSPGTVNYEQYF
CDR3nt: TGTGCCAGCTCACCGGGGACAGTGAACTACGAGCAGTACTTC

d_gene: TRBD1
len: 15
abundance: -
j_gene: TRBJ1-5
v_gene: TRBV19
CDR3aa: CASTGTGVRNQPQHF
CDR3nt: TGTGCCAGTACCGGGACAGGGGTGAGGAATCAGCCCCAGCATTTT

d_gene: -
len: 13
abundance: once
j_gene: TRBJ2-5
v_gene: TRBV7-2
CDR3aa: CATRRNLQETQYF
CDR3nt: TGTGCCACTAGACGAAACCTGCAAGAGACCCAGTACTTC

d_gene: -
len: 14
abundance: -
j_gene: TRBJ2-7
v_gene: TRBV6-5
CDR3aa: CASSIQGATYEQYF
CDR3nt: TGTGCCAGCAGCATACAGGGAGCTACCTACGAGCAGTACTTC

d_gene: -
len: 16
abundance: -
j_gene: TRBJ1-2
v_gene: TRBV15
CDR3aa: CATSRDWGETSYGYTF
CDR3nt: TGTGCCACCAGCAGAGATTGGGGGGAGACCTCGTATGGCTACACCTTC

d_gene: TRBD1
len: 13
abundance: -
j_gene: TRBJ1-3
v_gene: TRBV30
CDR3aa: CAWGTGGRNTIYF
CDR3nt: TGTGCCTGGGGCACAGGGGGCAGGAACACCATATATTTT

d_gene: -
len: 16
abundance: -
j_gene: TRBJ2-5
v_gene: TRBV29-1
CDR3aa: CSVEIREQTSLETQYF
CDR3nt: TGCAGCGTTGAAATCAGGGAACAAACATCCTTGGAGACCCAGTACTTC

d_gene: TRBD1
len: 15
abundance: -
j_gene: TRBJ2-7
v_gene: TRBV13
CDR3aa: CASSRYGTENYEQYF
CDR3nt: TGTGCCAGCAGCCGATACGGGACAGAAAACTACGAGCAGTACTTC

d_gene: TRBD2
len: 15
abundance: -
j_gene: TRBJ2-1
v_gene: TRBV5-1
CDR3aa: CASSSTSGTYNEQFF
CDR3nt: TGCGCCAGCAGCTCGACTAGCGGGACTTACAATGAGCAGTTCTTC

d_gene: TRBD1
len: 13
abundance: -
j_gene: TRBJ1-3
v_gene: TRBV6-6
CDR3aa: CASSLGQGNTIYF
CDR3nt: TGTGCCAGCAGTTTGGGACAGGGAAACACCATATATTTT

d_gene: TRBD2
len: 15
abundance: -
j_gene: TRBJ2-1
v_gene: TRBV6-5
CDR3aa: CASSKGLAGNNEQFF
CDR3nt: TGTGCCAGCAGTAAGGGACTAGCGGGTAACAATGAGCAGTTCTTC

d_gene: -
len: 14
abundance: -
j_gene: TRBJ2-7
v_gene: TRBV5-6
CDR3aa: CASSSPGKLHEQYF
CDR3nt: TGTGCCAGCAGCTCCCCAGGAAAGCTCCACGAGCAGTACTTC

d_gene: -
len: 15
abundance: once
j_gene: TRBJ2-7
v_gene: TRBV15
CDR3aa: CATSRDRHRANEQYF
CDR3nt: TGTGCCACCAGCAGAGATCGTCACAGGGCCAACGAGCAGTACTTC

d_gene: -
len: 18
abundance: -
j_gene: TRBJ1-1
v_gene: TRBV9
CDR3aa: CASSAGGSRAGPNTEAFF
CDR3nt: TGTGCCAGCAGCGCCGGTGGCAGTAGGGCGGGGCCGAACACTGAAGCTTTCTTT

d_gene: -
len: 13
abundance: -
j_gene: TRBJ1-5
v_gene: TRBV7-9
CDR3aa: CASGATKNQPQHF
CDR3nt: TGTGCCAGCGGAGCTACAAAGAATCAGCCCCAGCATTTT

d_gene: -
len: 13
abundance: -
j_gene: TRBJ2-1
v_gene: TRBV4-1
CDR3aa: CASSFGQGNEQFF
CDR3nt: TGCGCCAGCAGCTTCGGGCAGGGCAATGAGCAGTTCTTC

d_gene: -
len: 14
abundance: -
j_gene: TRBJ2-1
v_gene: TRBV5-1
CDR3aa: CASSGVTSGNEQFF
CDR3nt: TGCGCCAGCAGTGGCGTGACTTCGGGAAATGAGCAGTTCTTC

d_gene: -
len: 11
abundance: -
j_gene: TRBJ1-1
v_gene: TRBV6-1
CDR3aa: CASTHGFEAFF
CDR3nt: TGTGCCAGCACCCACGGTTTTGAAGCTTTCTTT

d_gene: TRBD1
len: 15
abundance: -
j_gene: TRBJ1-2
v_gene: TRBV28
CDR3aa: CASSQPSGQGGGYTF
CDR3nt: TGTGCCAGCAGTCAACCATCGGGACAGGGAGGAGGCTACACCTTC

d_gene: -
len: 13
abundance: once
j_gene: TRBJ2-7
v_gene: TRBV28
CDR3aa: CASSGTALAGFYF
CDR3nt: TGTGCCAGCAGTGGGACAGCCCTAGCGGGCTTCTACTTC

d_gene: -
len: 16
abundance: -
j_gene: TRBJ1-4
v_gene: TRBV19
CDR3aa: CASSPNPGASSEKLFF
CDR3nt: TGTGCCAGTAGTCCAAATCCAGGGGCATCAAGTGAAAAACTGTTTTTT

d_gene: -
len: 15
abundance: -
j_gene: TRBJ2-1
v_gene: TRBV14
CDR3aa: CASSQGTSVLNEQFF
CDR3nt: TGTGCCAGCAGCCAAGGAACTTCTGTCTTGAATGAGCAGTTCTTC